These T cell receptor beta chains were read from a single sample in a study of blood T cells in healthy people across ages. Using its own MiXCR run on the 5' RACE reads, TCRdb lists one record per CDR3 protein. The sample includes about 730,000 distinct CDR3 sequences, 35% to 45% of them seen just once. Material: blood. The receptors originated from a woman aged 55-69 years in good health. Both conserved end residues are part of each CDR3. The D gene is left open where the match is weak. Part of the rows lack a size; the others show once, few, many or a class for expanded clones.

v_call,clone_size,j_call,d_call,cdr3_aa,cdr3_nt
TRBV5-1,.,TRBJ2-3,.,CASSSSAQEGDTQYF,TGCGCCAGCAGCTCGTCCGCGCAGGAGGGAGATACGCAGTATTTT
TRBV9,many,TRBJ2-3,.,CASSVERDTQYF,TGTGCCAGCAGCGTCGAGAGGGATACGCAGTATTTT
TRBV7-9,many,TRBJ2-7,.,CASSLAGESYEQYF,TGTGCCAGCAGCTTAGCGGGAGAGAGTTACGAGCAGTACTTC
TRBV20-1,.,TRBJ1-2,.,CRASPLNYGYTF,TGCAGGGCTAGCCCATTGAACTATGGCTACACCTTC
TRBV10-3,.,TRBJ2-3,TRBD2,CAISLGGAGDTQYF,TGTGCCATCAGCCTTGGGGGAGCGGGGGATACGCAGTATTTT
TRBV7-8,.,TRBJ1-5,TRBD1,CASSLAVGTANQPQHF,TGTGCCAGCAGCTTAGCAGTGGGGACAGCTAATCAGCCCCAGCATTTT
TRBV7-2,.,TRBJ1-4,TRBD1,CASRTGSGEKLFF,TGTGCCAGCAGGACAGGGTCCGGGGAAAAACTGTTTTTT
TRBV12-5,.,TRBJ2-3,.,CASLRGGSGTDTQYF,TGTGCTAGTCTCAGGGGGGGCTCAGGCACAGATACGCAGTATTTT
TRBV5-1,once,TRBJ2-5,.,CASSFQQDYNEQYF,TGCGCCAGCAGCTTTCAACAGGATTACAATGAGCAGTACTTC
TRBV10-3,.,TRBJ2-7,TRBD1,CAISGGDRPGEAQYF,TGTGCCATCAGTGGCGGGGACAGGCCGGGAGAGGCCCAGTACTTC
TRBV10-3,few,TRBJ2-5,TRBD1,CAIRTGTGEETQYF,TGTGCCATCAGGACCGGGACAGGGGAAGAGACCCAGTACTTC
TRBV7-2,.,TRBJ2-5,.,CASSGNHQETQYF,TGTGCCAGCAGCGGGAACCACCAAGAGACCCAGTACTTC
TRBV10-3,.,TRBJ2-1,.,CAISEESNYNEQFF,TGTGCCATCAGTGAGGAGTCGAACTACAATGAGCAGTTCTTC
TRBV7-2,.,TRBJ1-5,.,CASSNRESSQPQHF,TGTGCCAGCAGCAACAGGGAGTCGAGTCAGCCCCAGCATTTT
TRBV5-1,.,TRBJ1-1,.,CASGFVGNTEAFF,TGCGCCAGCGGTTTTGTCGGGAACACTGAAGCTTTCTTT
TRBV12-3/TRBV12-4,.,TRBJ2-2,.,CATRDPGELFF,TGTGCCACCAGGGATCCCGGGGAGCTGTTTTTT
TRBV7-8,once,TRBJ1-2,TRBD1,CASSITGTGGGGYTF,TGTGCCAGCAGCATTACCGGGACAGGGGGCGGAGGCTACACCTTC
TRBV7-2,.,TRBJ2-1,.,CASSRGRLVDNEQFF,TGTGCCAGCAGCCGTGGAAGGTTGGTGGACAATGAGCAGTTCTTC
TRBV24-1,.,TRBJ2-1,TRBD2,CATSPAGGSSYNEQFF,TGTGCCACCAGTCCGGCGGGGGGGAGCTCCTACAATGAGCAGTTCTTC
TRBV24-1,.,TRBJ2-7,.,CATSDPGLRSYNEQYF,TGTGCCACCAGTGATCCGGGACTTCGAAGCTACAATGAGCAGTACTTC
TRBV6-2/TRBV6-3,.,TRBJ2-3,.,CAGSRTDLYTQYF,TGTGCCGGCAGTCGCACAGACTTATATACGCAGTATTTT
TRBV10-3,few,TRBJ2-1,TRBD1,CAISEDRGPYNEQFF,TGTGCCATCAGTGAGGACAGGGGGCCCTACAATGAGCAGTTCTTC
TRBV27,.,TRBJ2-6,.,CASGSLQSSGANVLTF,TGTGCCAGCGGTAGTTTACAGAGCTCTGGGGCCAACGTCCTGACTTTC
TRBV20-1,few,TRBJ2-7,.,CSARDHNPYPGEQYF,TGCAGTGCTAGAGATCATAACCCATATCCGGGAGAGCAGTACTTC
TRBV20-1,few,TRBJ2-6,.,CSASSLLASGANVLTF,TGCAGTGCTAGTTCCCTTCTAGCTTCTGGGGCCAACGTCCTGACTTTC
TRBV6-5,.,TRBJ2-5,TRBD2,CASKAGFPETQYF,TGTGCCAGCAAAGCGGGGTTTCCAGAGACCCAGTACTTC
TRBV29-1,few,TRBJ1-5,.,CSAREGTDNQPQHF,TGCAGCGCCCGAGAGGGGACCGACAATCAGCCCCAGCATTTT
TRBV4-3,few,TRBJ2-2,.,CASSQDIPGTSTGELFF,TGCGCCAGCAGCCAAGATATACCGGGAACGAGCACCGGGGAGCTGTTTTTT
TRBV20-1,many,TRBJ2-3,.,CSARDFGWGNTDTQYF,TGCAGTGCTAGAGACTTCGGGTGGGGAAACACAGATACGCAGTATTTT
TRBV3-1,few,TRBJ2-1,TRBD2,CASSQPGRSDNEQFF,TGTGCCAGCAGCCAACCCGGGAGGTCTGACAATGAGCAGTTCTTC
TRBV29-1,many,TRBJ2-7,.,CSVEEDGPEQYF,TGCAGCGTTGAAGAGGACGGTCCCGAGCAGTACTTC
TRBV7-2,few,TRBJ2-3,.,CASSLAEDRRTDTQYF,TGTGCCAGCAGCTTAGCGGAGGATCGTCGCACAGATACGCAGTATTTT
TRBV3-1,.,TRBJ2-3,TRBD1,CASSPGQAVDTQYF,TGTGCCAGCAGCCCTGGACAGGCGGTAGATACGCAGTATTTT
TRBV27,.,TRBJ2-7,TRBD2,CASSLSTSGGSEQYF,TGTGCCAGCAGTTTATCGACTAGCGGGGGATCCGAGCAGTACTTC
TRBV7-9,.,TRBJ2-6,.,CASSSGTSAGWGANVLTF,TGTGCCAGCAGCTCCGGGACATCAGCCGGGTGGGGGGCCAACGTCCTGACTTTC
TRBV29-1,.,TRBJ2-3,TRBD2,CGVSRGGFNTDTQYF,TGCGGCGTTTCTAGGGGAGGGTTTAACACAGATACGCAGTATTTT
TRBV27,.,TRBJ2-2,.,CASSLSWGENTGELFF,TGTGCCAGCAGTTTATCTTGGGGAGAGAACACCGGGGAGCTGTTTTTT
TRBV12-3/TRBV12-4,.,TRBJ2-1,.,CASSLAALSYNEQFF,TGTGCCAGCAGTTTGGCGGCCCTCTCCTACAATGAGCAGTTCTTC
TRBV5-1,.,TRBJ1-5,.,CASSLEGDSNQPQHF,TGCGCCAGCAGCTTGGAGGGGGATAGCAATCAGCCCCAGCATTTT
TRBV27,few,TRBJ2-7,.,CASSPGGGENEQYF,TGTGCCAGCAGTCCAGGAGGGGGAGAGAACGAGCAGTACTTC
TRBV20-1,many,TRBJ1-5,.,CSARDGPGQPQHF,TGCAGTGCTAGGGACGGTCCGGGGCAGCCCCAGCATTTT
TRBV6-6,few,TRBJ1-6,.,CASSFNSPLHF,TGTGCCAGCAGTTTCAATTCACCCCTCCACTTT
TRBV6-1,.,TRBJ1-5,TRBD1,CASSRQGANQPQHF,TGTGCCAGCAGCCGACAGGGTGCAAATCAGCCCCAGCATTTT
TRBV2,.,TRBJ2-1,.,CASMGGPGYNEQFF,TGTGCCAGTATGGGGGGGCCGGGCTACAATGAGCAGTTCTTC
TRBV30,.,TRBJ1-5,.,CAWSQDSNQPQHF,TGTGCCTGGAGTCAGGATAGCAATCAGCCCCAGCATTTT
TRBV7-9,few,TRBJ1-1,.,CASSLVRGASTEAFF,TGTGCCAGCAGCTTAGTGAGGGGAGCGAGCACTGAAGCTTTCTTT
TRBV20-1,few,TRBJ2-5,TRBD1,CSAISGQGKETQYF,TGCAGTGCTATCTCAGGACAGGGTAAAGAGACCCAGTACTTC
TRBV6-6,.,TRBJ2-7,.,CASRNPLEATYEQYF,TGTGCCAGCCGCAATCCCCTAGAGGCTACCTACGAGCAGTACTTC
TRBV15,.,TRBJ2-7,TRBD1,CATSRAGQGAPGYEQYF,TGTGCCACCAGCAGAGCGGGACAGGGGGCGCCTGGATACGAGCAGTACTTC
TRBV5-1,few,TRBJ1-4,.,CASSLGAAGGHLGEKLFF,TGCGCCAGCAGCTTGGGAGCGGCCGGGGGCCACCTAGGGGAAAAACTGTTTTTT
TRBV4-1,.,TRBJ1-1,.,CASSQEKGRQGTEAFF,TGCGCCAGCAGCCAAGAAAAAGGACGTCAGGGCACTGAAGCTTTCTTT
TRBV7-8,.,TRBJ1-3,.,CASSLARGNSGNTIYF,TGTGCCAGCAGCTTAGCGCGGGGAAACTCTGGAAACACCATATATTTT
TRBV7-2,.,TRBJ2-1,.,CASSLRRSWGGEQFF,TGTGCCAGCAGCTTAAGACGGTCTTGGGGGGGCGAGCAGTTCTTC